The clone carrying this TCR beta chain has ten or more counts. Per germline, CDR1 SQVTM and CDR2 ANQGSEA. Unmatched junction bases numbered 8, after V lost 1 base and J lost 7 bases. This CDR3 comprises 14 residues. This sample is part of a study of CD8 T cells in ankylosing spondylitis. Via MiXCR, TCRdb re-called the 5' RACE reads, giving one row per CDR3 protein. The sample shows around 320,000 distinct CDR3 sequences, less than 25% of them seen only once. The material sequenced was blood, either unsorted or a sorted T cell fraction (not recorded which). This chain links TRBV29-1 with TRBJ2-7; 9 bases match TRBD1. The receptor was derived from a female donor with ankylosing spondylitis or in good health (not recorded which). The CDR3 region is CSVEAPGQGFEQYF. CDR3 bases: TGCAGCGTTGAAGCGCCTGGACAGGGGTTTGAGCAGTACTTC.